A single sample gave rise to the 8 T cell receptor beta chains below, sequenced in a study of shared clonotypes between healthy human individuals. Assay: immunoSEQ multiplex PCR; the TCRdb copy retains only in-frame clones and omits some. The sample has about 2.2 million clones; under 95% are singletons. Only CD45RO-negative cells positively selected for CCR7 counted as naive CD8 cells, so terminally differentiated effector memory CD45RA+ cells were excluded. The sequencing sample was made of naive CD8+ T cells from PBMCs. The receptor source for this set is a man aged 18 to 35 in good health. Some clones in this sample may be carry-over from other donors' samples.

The count of this clone is one. DNA for the CDR3: TGCGCCAGCAGCCTTGGACAGGACTACACAGATACGCAGTATTTT. It yields the protein CASSLGQDYTDTQYF. The chain is built from TRBV4-1 and TRBJ2-3, with a tentative D call TRBD1 (7 bases). Trimming pared 4 bases from V and 2 bases from J, leaving 13 bases between. The CDR3 contains 15 residues. Germline V gene data show CDR1 as MGHRA and CDR2 as YSYEKL.

The chain carries TRBV5-5 and TRBJ2-7, with 9 bases fitting TRBD1. Germline V gene data show CDR1 as SGHKS and CDR2 as YYEKEE (reference sequence). With V trimmed by 3 bases and J by 1 base, 8 bases remained unmatched. The length of the CDR3 is 16 residues. The chain's CDR3 is CASSSIQGARSYEQYF. The CDR3, as DNA: TGTGCCAGCAGCTCCATACAGGGGGCGCGGTCCTACGAGCAGTACTTC.

The chain carries TRBV28 and TRBJ1-5, with 10 bases aligning to TRBD1. The CDR3 has 19 amino acids. V lost 6 bases, J lost 3 bases, and 17 bases stayed unmatched. Germline V gene lookup returns CDR1 MDHEN and CDR2 SYDVKM. CDR3 sequence reads: CASSPPQGTGEGANQPQHF. The DNA of the CDR3 is TGTGCCAGCAGCCCACCTCAAGGGACAGGGGAAGGGGCCAATCAGCCCCAGCATTTT.

The V and J genes are TRBV6-4 and TRBJ1-2, with a tentative D call TRBD1 (5 bases). The CDR3 consists of 17 residues. Trimming pared 7 bases from V and 1 base from J, leaving 22 bases between. In germline, CDR1 is MRHNA, CDR2 SNTAGT. CDR3 amino acids: CASNAPSGRTLNYGYTF. DNA of the CDR3: TGTGCCAGCAACGCCCCCTCGGGGCGGACCCTTAACTATGGCTACACCTTC.

This chain's CDR3 is CATSSLPETGPFVGVYGYTF. CDR3 nucleotides: TGTGCCACCAGCAGCCTACCAGAGACAGGCCCTTTTGTGGGGGTTTATGGCTACACCTTC. J is TRBJ1-2 and V is TRBV15; D perhaps matches TRBD1 (6 bases). V lost 3 bases to trimming and J lost 5 bases, with 31 bases between them. This CDR3 has 20 amino acids. The V gene's germline CDR1 is LNHNV and CDR2 YYDKDF (reference sequence).

This clone was recorded a few times. The chain carries TRBV4-3 and TRBJ2-7; 11 positions agree with TRBD1. The germline gives CDR1 LGHNA, CDR2 YSLEER. Trimming took 4 bases from V and 2 from J; bases not matched to a gene: 7. The CDR3 runs 16 residues. CDR3 sequence: CASSRATGQGAYEQYF. In DNA form, the CDR3 reads TGCGCCAGCAGCCGAGCGACGGGACAGGGGGCCTACGAGCAGTACTTC.

V usage is TRBV4-3 and J usage is TRBJ2-3; TRBD1 aligns across 9 bases. Germline V gives CDR1 LGHNA, CDR2 YSLEER. The V gene end was trimmed by 0 bases and the J gene end by 1 base; junction bases not matched to a gene: 14. CDR3 size: 20 residues. The CDR3 here is CASSQDWGYLRDRGTDTQYF. As DNA, the CDR3 is TGCGCCAGCAGCCAAGATTGGGGGTATTTGAGGGACAGGGGCACAGATACGCAGTATTTT.

This chain joins TRBV27 and TRBJ1-1, with TRBD1 matching 11 bases. The CDR3 has 15 residues. Losses at the gene ends were 3 bases for V and 3 bases for J; bases not matched to a gene: 3. Germline CDR1 is MNHEY and CDR2 is SMNVEV (reference sequence). In DNA, the CDR3 is TGTGCCAGCAGTTTCGGACAGGGGGCTTACACTGAAGCTTTCTTT. This sequence encodes CASSFGQGAYTEAFF.